This TCR beta chain was obtained from a study of T cell repertoires in cytomegalovirus infection. Study information: HLA-C-restricted CMV epitopes, recently identified, and well-studied HLA-B-restricted ones were used by the study. Through public TCR beta signatures, both CMV infection and matching HLA type were indicated.

Remarks on this clonotype: No antigen is known for it.

Study results and limitations: Using cumulative public TCR beta family frequency, the authors identified those who carried CMV together with the relevant HLA. Clonotypes of TCR beta that were HLA-C-restricted and CMV-specific dominated the ex vivo response.

V was pared by 6 bases and J by 0 bases, with 8 bases between. CDR1 LGHNA and CDR2 YNFKEQ come from the germline V gene. The CDR3 totals 13 residues. TCRdb re-called the reads with MiXCR, one entry per CDR3 protein. The sample includes hundreds of thousands of distinct CDR3 sequences, about 30% of them seen just once. The TCR comes from a human donor in good health (CMV status not recorded). Some clones in this sample may be carry-over from other donors' samples. The specimen comprised cultured PBMCs, sampled from culture after CMV antigen stimulation. The V and J genes are TRBV4-2 and TRBJ1-2; no firm D call. CDR3 coding DNA: TGTGCCAGCAGGCCTTGGGCTAACTATGGCTACACCTTC. Amino acids: CASRPWANYGYTF.